These 10 T cell receptor beta chains came from one sample sequenced in a study of T-cell reconstitution after alpha-beta-depleted transplantation in children. Preparing the TCRbeta library involved the use of unique molecular identifiers. TCRdb re-analysed the PCR reads in MiXCR, keeping a single row per CDR3 protein. The sample has 450,000 to 600,000 distinct CDR3 sequences, 13% seen once; the top ten hold about 2.2%. The sample was PBMCs, mostly from graft donor cells, taken 360 days after TCRalphabeta/CD19-depleted stem cell transplant. Source of these receptors: a male patient aged 5 to 17 who had a stem cell transplant for acute myeloid leukemia, so the T cells may come from the graft donor.

The gene calls are TRBV12-3 or TRBV12-4 and TRBJ2-2; D is undetermined. Trimming shortened V by 3 bases and J by 1 base, and 6 bases separated the two germline ends. This CDR3 comprises 14 residues. The CDR3 protein is CASSFPGNTGELFF. CDR3 DNA sequence: TGTGCCAGCAGTTTTCCTGGGAACACCGGGGAGCTGTTTTTT.

V usage is TRBV7-9 and J usage is TRBJ2-1; 7 bases fit TRBD2. CDR1 SEHNR and CDR2 FQNEAQ come from the germline V gene (reference sequence). Trimming removed 5 bases from V and 14 bases from J; junction bases left unmatched: 6. This CDR3 has 11 residues. The CDR3 DNA reads TGTGCCAGCAGCCTCGGACTAGAGGAGTTCTTC. It is translated as CASSLGLEEFF.

This clonotype was observed a few times. The V gene is TRBV4-3, the J gene TRBJ2-1, with D perhaps given as TRBD1 or TRBD2 (5 bases each). Trimming took 3 bases from V and 6 from J, leaving 21 bases between them. CDR1 is LGHNA and CDR2 is YSLEER in the germline V gene. CDR3 length: 17 residues. In nucleotides, the CDR3 is TGCGCCAGCAGCCAGCAGTCCGGGACCATAAGGGGCAATGAGCAGTTCTTC. Protein product: CASSQQSGTIRGNEQFF.

Ten or more counts support this clonotype. This sequence joins TRBV7-9 and TRBJ2-3, with 8 bases matching TRBD2. From germline, CDR1 is SEHNR and CDR2 FQNEAQ (reference sequence). The CDR3 runs to 15 residues. The junction had 7 bases not matched to a gene; V was cut back by 8 bases and J by 0 bases. The CDR3: CASLLAGTSTDTQYF. CDR3 nucleotide sequence: TGTGCCAGCCTTCTAGCGGGTACTAGCACAGATACGCAGTATTTT.

This clonotype was counted many times. The CDR3 sequence: CASSYAVNYGYTF. In DNA form, the CDR3 reads TGTGCCAGCAGTTATGCAGTGAACTATGGCTACACCTTC. This chain uses TRBV6-5 with TRBJ1-2; D gene unclear. Trimming left V 3 bases short and J 2 bases short, with 7 bases between. The CDR3 is made up of 13 amino acids. Germline lookup yields CDR1 MNHEY and CDR2 SVGAGI.

This clonotype was seen repeatedly, ten times or more. The rearrangement links TRBV4-3 to TRBJ2-1, with 7 bases identical to TRBD2. The junction had 7 bases not matched to a gene; V was cut back by 0 bases and J by 2 bases. Germline V lookup: CDR1 LGHNA, CDR2 YSLEER. CDR3 length: 17 residues. The CDR3 bases are TGCGCCAGCAGCCAAGATCTCCCTAGCGGTACCTACAATGAGCAGTTCTTC. Encoded protein: CASSQDLPSGTYNEQFF.

This clonotype came up a few times. V is TRBV5-1 and J is TRBJ2-4; D is perhaps TRBD2 (6 bases). Trimming left V 2 bases short and J 1 base short, with 16 bases between. Germline CDR1 is SGHRS and CDR2 is YFSETQ. CDR3 size: 17 residues. The CDR3 spells CASSFGLATQAKNIQYF. The CDR3 bases are TGCGCCAGCAGCTTTGGGCTAGCGACTCAGGCCAAAAACATTCAGTACTTC.

J is TRBJ2-5 and V is TRBV24-1, with 10 bases aligning to TRBD1. The CDR3 covers 18 residues. CDR1 and CDR2 from the germline V gene are KGHDR and SFDVKD. Germline trimming cut 0 bases from V and 5 bases from J; bases unmatched to any gene: 11. For the CDR3, the DNA is TGTGCCACCAGTGATTTGAAGCCGGGACAGGGGATCCTCGAGACCCAGTACTTC. Protein: CATSDLKPGQGILETQYF.

J is TRBJ2-7 and V is TRBV28, with unresolved D. The CDR3 is 14 residues long. The germline V gene encodes CDR1 MDHEN and CDR2 SYDVKM. Trimming left V 6 bases short and J 0 bases short, with 12 bases between. This chain's CDR3 is CASRPDTGSYEQYF. In nucleotides, the CDR3 is TGTGCCAGCAGGCCCGACACGGGCTCCTACGAGCAGTACTTC.

Only a few counts were recorded for this clonotype. V gene TRBV4-3 combines with J gene TRBJ2-2; D not certain. Trimming took off 0 bases at V and 4 bases at J, with 12 bases between the two ends. Germline V gene lookup returns CDR1 LGHNA and CDR2 YSLEER. The CDR3 has 16 residues. CDR3: CASSQEVAPGTGELFF. CDR3 nucleotides: TGCGCCAGCAGCCAAGAGGTAGCCCCCGGCACCGGGGAGCTGTTTTTT.